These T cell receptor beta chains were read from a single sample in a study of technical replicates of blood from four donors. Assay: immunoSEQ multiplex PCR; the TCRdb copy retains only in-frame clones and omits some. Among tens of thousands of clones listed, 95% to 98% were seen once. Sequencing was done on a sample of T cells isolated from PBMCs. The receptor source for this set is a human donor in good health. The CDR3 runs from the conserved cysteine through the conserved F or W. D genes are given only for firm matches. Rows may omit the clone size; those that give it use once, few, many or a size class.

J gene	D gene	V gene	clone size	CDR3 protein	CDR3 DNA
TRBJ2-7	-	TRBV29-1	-	CSVRGSHEQYF	TGCAGCGTTCGGGGGTCCCACGAGCAGTACTTC
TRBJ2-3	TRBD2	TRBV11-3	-	CASSYFRTSGGEDTQYF	TGTGCCAGCAGCTATTTTCGGACTAGCGGGGGGGAAGATACGCAGTATTTT
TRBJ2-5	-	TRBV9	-	CASSPRVRETQYF	TGTGCCAGCAGCCCCAGGGTACGGGAGACCCAGTACTTC
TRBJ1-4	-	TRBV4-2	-	CASSPRLDEKLFF	TGTGCCAGCAGCCCACGGTTGGATGAAAAACTGTTTTTT
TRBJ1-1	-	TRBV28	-	CASSPYYQNTEAFF	TGTGCCAGCAGCCCCTACTACCAGAACACTGAAGCTTTCTTT
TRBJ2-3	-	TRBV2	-	CARASWSSTDTQYF	TGTGCCAGGGCCTCATGGTCTAGCACAGATACGCAGTATTTT
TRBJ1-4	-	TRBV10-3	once	CAISEGREKLFF	TGTGCCATCAGTGAGGGGAGGGAAAAACTGTTTTTT
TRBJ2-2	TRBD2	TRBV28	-	CASSHPGLAGGVWSGELFF	TGTGCCAGCAGTCACCCGGGACTAGCGGGAGGGGTTTGGTCCGGGGAGCTGTTTTTT
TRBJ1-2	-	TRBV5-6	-	CASSLLTIYGYTF	TGTGCCAGCAGCTTACTGACTATCTATGGCTACACCTTC
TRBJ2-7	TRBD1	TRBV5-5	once	CASSLLGQGRPYEQYF	TGTGCCAGCAGCTTGTTGGGACAGGGACGACCCTACGAGCAGTACTTC
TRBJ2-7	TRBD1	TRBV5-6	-	CASSHDRGAYEQYF	TGTGCCAGCAGCCACGACAGGGGGGCCTACGAGCAGTACTTC
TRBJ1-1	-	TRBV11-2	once	CASSLLALGSTEAFF	TGTGCCAGCAGCTTACTCGCCTTAGGGAGCACTGAAGCTTTCTTT
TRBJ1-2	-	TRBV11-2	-	CASTSIRGGDYGYTF	TGTGCCAGCACCTCGATTAGGGGGGGCGACTATGGCTACACCTTC
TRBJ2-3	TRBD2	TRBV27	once	CASSNLAGFTDTQYF	TGTGCCAGCAGTAACCTAGCGGGGTTCACAGATACGCAGTATTTT
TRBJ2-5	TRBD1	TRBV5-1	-	CASSQKTGGETQYF	TGCGCCAGCAGCCAAAAGACAGGGGGGGAGACCCAGTACTTC
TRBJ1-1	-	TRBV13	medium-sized	CASSWQDTEAFF	TGTGCCAGCAGCTGGCAGGACACTGAAGCTTTCTTT
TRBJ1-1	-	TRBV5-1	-	CASSLEHTEAFF	TGCGCCAGCAGCTTGGAGCACACTGAAGCTTTCTTT
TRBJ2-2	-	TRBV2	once	CASSEARRGGELFF	TGTGCCAGCAGTGAAGCGCGACGGGGCGGGGAGCTGTTTTTT
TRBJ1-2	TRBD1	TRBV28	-	CASSFLTGDYGYTF	TGTGCCAGCAGTTTTTTGACAGGGGACTATGGCTACACCTTC
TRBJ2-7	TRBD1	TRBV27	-	CASSLSGDRYYEQYF	TGTGCCAGCAGTTTATCGGGGGACAGGTACTACGAGCAGTACTTC
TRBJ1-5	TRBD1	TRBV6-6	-	CASKQGANSNQPQHF	TGTGCCAGTAAACAGGGGGCGAATAGCAATCAGCCCCAGCATTTT
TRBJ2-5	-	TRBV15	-	CATSRDTGWQQETQYF	TGTGCCACCAGCAGAGATACAGGGTGGCAGCAAGAGACCCAGTACTTC
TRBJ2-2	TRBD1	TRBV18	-	CASSPYGTGSNTGELFF	TGTGCCAGCTCACCGTATGGGACAGGGTCGAACACCGGGGAGCTGTTTTTT
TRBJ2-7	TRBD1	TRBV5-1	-	CASSLAGTGGEQYF	TGCGCCAGCAGCTTGGCCGGGACAGGGGGGGAGCAGTACTTC
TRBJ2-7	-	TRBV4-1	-	CASSGGLYEQYF	TGCGCCAGCAGCGGGGGCCTCTACGAGCAGTACTTC
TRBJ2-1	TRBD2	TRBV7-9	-	CASTAYGTSGRGEQFF	TGTGCCAGCACCGCTTATGGGACTAGCGGGCGGGGTGAGCAGTTCTTC
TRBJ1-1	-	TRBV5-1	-	CASRIYSTGKLNTEAFF	TGCGCCAGCAGGATCTATAGCACAGGTAAATTGAACACTGAAGCTTTCTTT
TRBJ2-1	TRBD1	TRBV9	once	CASSTNRGEQFF	TGTGCCAGCAGCACAAACAGGGGTGAGCAGTTCTTC
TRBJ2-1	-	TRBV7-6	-	CASSLAASSSSYNEQFF	TGTGCCAGCAGCTTAGCCGCCTCATCGAGCTCCTACAATGAGCAGTTCTTC
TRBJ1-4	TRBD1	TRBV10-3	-	CAIRRQGDEKLFF	TGTGCCATCAGAAGACAGGGTGATGAAAAACTGTTTTTT
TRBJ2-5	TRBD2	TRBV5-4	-	CASSLRGGGRETQYF	TGTGCCAGCAGCTTGCGGGGGGGTGGTAGGGAGACCCAGTACTTC
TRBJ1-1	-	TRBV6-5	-	CASSRPGVAFF	TGTGCCAGCAGCCGCCCCGGGGTGGCTTTCTTT
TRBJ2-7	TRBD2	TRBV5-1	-	CASRRTSGTYEQYF	TGCGCCAGCAGACGGACTAGCGGGACTTACGAGCAGTACTTC
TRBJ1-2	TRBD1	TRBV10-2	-	CASRGQGASVNGYTF	TGCGCCAGCAGGGGACAGGGGGCATCTGTTAATGGCTACACCTTC
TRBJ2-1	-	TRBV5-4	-	CASSLSVEQFF	TGTGCCAGCAGCTTGTCCGTCGAGCAGTTCTTC
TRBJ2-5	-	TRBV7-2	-	CASSSQTTRFETQYF	TGTGCCAGCAGCTCACAAACTACTAGGTTTGAGACCCAGTACTTC
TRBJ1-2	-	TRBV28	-	CASSQQGNGYTF	TGTGCCAGCAGTCAGCAGGGGAATGGCTACACCTTC
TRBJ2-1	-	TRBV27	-	CASSLSTGEVYNEQFF	TGTGCCAGCAGTTTATCAACGGGGGAAGTGTACAATGAGCAGTTCTTC
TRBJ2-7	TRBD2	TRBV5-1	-	CASSRRAGTSGTYEQYF	TGCGCCAGCAGCAGACGAGCCGGGACTAGCGGCACCTACGAGCAGTACTTC
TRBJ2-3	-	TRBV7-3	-	CASSLTFDYSPTDTQYF	TGTGCCAGCAGCTTAACCTTTGACTACAGTCCCACAGATACGCAGTATTTT
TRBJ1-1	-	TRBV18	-	CASSPTEGSRAFF	TGTGCCAGCTCACCGACGGAGGGGTCTAGGGCTTTCTTT
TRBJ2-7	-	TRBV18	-	CASSPSVEQYF	TGTGCCAGCTCACCTAGTGTCGAGCAGTACTTC